This T cell receptor beta chain originates from a study of control samples from healthy donors and cancer patients. Sequenced by immunoSEQ multiplex PCR; TCRdb stores in-frame clones only, minus some. This sample has about 140,000 clones, with 91% found just once. This clone was seen once. CDR3 length: 13 amino acids. The V and J ends lost 3 bases and 0 bases, in that order; junction bases with no gene match: 2. Germline-derived CDR1 and CDR2 are SQVTM and ANQGSEA. V is TRBV29-1 and J is TRBJ2-7; TRBD1 agrees at 7 bases. The sequence derives from a man younger than 30 in good health. Specimen: blood. The CDR3 region has the DNA TGCAGCGTTGAGACAGGGAGCTCCTACGAGCAGTACTTC. It yields the protein CSVETGSSYEQYF.